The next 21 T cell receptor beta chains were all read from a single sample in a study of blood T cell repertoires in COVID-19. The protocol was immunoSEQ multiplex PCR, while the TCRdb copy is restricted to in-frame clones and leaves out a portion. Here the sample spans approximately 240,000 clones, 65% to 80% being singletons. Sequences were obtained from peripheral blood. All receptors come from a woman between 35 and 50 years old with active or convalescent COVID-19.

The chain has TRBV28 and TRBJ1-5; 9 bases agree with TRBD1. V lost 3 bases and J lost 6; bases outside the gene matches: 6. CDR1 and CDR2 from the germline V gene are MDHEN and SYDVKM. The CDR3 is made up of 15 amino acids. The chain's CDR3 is CASSFTGGGGQPQHF. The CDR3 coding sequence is TGTGCCAGCAGTTTTACAGGGGGCGGAGGTCAGCCCCAGCATTTT. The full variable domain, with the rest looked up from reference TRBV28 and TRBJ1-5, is DVKVTQSSRYLVKRTGEKVFLECVQDMDHENMFWYRQDPGLGLRLIYFSYDVKMKEKGDIPEGYSVSREKKERFSLILESASTNQTSMYLCASSFTGGGGQPQHFGDGTRLSIL.

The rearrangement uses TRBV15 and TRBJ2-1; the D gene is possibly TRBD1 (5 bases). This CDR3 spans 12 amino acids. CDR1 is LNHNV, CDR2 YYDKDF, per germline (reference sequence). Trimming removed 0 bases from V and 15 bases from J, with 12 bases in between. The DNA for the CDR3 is TGTGCCACCAGCAGAGATTCACAGGCCCTGTTCTTC. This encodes CATSRDSQALFF.

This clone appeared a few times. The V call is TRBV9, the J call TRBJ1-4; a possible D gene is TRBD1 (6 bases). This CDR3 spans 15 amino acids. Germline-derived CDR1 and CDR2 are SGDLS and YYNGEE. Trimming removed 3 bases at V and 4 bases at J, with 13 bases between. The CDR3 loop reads CASSGQVGVNEKLFF. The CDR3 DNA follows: TGTGCCAGCAGCGGACAGGTCGGGGTTAATGAAAAACTGTTTTTT.

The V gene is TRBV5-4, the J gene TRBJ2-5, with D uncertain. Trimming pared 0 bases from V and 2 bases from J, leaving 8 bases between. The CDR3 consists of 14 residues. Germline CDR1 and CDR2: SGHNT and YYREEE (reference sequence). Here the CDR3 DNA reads TGTGCCAGCAGCTTGGGAACAGTTCAAGAGACCCAGTACTTC. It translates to CASSLGTVQETQYF.

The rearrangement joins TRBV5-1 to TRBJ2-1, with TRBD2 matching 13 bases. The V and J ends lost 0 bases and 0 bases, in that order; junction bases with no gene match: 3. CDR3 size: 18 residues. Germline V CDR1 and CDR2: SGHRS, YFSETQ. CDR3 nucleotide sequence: TGCGCCAGCAGCTTGGAACTAGCGGGGGGGCCCTCCTACAATGAGCAGTTCTTC. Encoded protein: CASSLELAGGPSYNEQFF.

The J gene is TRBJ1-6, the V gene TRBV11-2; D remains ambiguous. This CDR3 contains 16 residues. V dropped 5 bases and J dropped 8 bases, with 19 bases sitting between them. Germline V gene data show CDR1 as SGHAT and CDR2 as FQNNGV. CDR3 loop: CASSLRPPGIDSPLHF. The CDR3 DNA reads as TGTGCCAGCAGCCTAAGACCTCCGGGTATTGATTCACCCCTCCACTTT.

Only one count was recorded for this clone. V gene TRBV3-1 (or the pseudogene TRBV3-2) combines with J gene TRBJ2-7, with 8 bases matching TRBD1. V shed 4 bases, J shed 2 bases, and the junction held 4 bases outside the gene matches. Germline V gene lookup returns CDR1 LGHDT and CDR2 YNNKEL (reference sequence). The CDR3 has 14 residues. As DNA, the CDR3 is TGTGCCAGCAGCCGACCGGGACAGGCCTACGAGCAGTACTTC. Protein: CASSRPGQAYEQYF.

The CDR3 protein is CASSRGLVNTEAFF. In DNA, the CDR3 is TGTGCCAGCAGCAGGGGGCTTGTAAACACTGAAGCTTTCTTT. The chain employs TRBV19 and TRBJ1-1; 8 bases are shared with TRBD1. The germline gives CDR1 LNHDA, CDR2 SQIVND (reference sequence). Trimming removed 9 bases from V and 2 bases from J; junction bases left unmatched: 8. CDR3 size: 14 residues. Full variable domain (rest looked up from reference TRBV19 and TRBJ1-1): DGGITQSPKYLFRKEGQNVTLSCEQNLNHDAMYWYRQDPGQGLRLIYYSQIVNDFQKGDIAEGYSVSREKKESFPLTVTSAQKNPTAFYLCASSRGLVNTEAFFGQGTRLTVV.

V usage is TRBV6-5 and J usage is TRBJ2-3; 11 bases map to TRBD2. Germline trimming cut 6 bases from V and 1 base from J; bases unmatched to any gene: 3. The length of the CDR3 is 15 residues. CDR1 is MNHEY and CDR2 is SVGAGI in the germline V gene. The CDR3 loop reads CASRLSGGGTDTQYF. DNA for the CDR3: TGTGCCAGCAGACTTAGCGGGGGGGGCACAGATACGCAGTATTTT.

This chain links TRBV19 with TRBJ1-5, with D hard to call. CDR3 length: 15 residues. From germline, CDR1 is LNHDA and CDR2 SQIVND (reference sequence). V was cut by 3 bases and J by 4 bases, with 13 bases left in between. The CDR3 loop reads CASSILGRGNQPQHF. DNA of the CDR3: TGTGCCAGTAGTATTCTAGGACGGGGTAATCAGCCCCAGCATTTT.

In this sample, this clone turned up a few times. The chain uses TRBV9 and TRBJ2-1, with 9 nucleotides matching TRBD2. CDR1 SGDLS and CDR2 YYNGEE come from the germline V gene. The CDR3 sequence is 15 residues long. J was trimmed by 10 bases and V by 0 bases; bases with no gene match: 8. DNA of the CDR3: TGTGCCAGCAGCGTAGACTCGCGGGGGGGCGGAGAGCAGTTCTTC. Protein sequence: CASSVDSRGGGEQFF. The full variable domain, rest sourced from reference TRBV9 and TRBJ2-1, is DSGVTQTPKHLITATGQRVTLRCSPRSGDLSVYWYQQSLDQGLQFLIQYYNGEERAKGNILERFSAQQFPDLHSELNLSSLELGDSALYFCASSVDSRGGGEQFFGPGTRLTVL.

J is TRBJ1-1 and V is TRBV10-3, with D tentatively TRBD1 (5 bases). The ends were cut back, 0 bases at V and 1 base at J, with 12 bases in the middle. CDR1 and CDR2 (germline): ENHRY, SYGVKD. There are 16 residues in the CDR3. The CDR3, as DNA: TGTGCCATCAGTGAGTCCCTTGCTCAGGGGAACACTGAAGCTTTCTTT. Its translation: CAISESLAQGNTEAFF.

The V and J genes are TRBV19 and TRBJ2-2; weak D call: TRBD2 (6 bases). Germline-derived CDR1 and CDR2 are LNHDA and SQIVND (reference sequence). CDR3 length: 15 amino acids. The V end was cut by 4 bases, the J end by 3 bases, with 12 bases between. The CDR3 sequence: CASSKLGGDTGELFF. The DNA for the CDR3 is TGTGCCAGTAGTAAGTTGGGCGGGGACACCGGGGAGCTGTTTTTT.

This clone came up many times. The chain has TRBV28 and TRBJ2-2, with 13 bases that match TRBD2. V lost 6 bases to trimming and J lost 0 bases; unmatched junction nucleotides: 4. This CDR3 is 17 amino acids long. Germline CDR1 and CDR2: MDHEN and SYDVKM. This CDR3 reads CASSRTSGGPNTGELFF. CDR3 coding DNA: TGTGCCAGCAGCCGGACTAGCGGGGGACCGAACACCGGGGAGCTGTTTTTT.

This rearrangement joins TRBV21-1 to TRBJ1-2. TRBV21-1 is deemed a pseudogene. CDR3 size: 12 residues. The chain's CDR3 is CAIFGGIGGYTF. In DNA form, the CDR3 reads TGTGCCATCTTTGGGGGGATAGGGGGCTACACCTTC.

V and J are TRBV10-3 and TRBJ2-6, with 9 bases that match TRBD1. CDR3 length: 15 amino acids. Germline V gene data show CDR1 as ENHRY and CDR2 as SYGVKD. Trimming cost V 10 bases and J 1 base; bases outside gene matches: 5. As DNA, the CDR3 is TGTGCCAGCCGGACAGGGGATTCTGGGGCCAACGTCCTGACTTTC. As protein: CASRTGDSGANVLTF.

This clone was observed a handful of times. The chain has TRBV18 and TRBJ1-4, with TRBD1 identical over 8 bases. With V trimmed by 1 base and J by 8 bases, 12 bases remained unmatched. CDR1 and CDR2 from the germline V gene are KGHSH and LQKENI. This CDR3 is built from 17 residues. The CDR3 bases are TGTGCCAGCTCACCACGCGAGGTCGACAGGGGAAGGGAAAAACTGTTTTTT. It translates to CASSPREVDRGREKLFF.

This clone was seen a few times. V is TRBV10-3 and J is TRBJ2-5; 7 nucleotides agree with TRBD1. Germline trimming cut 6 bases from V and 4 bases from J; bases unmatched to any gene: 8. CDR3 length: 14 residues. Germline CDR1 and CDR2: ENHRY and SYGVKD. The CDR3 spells CAIRKDRDRETQYF. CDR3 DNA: TGTGCCATCAGGAAAGACAGGGACCGAGAGACCCAGTACTTC.

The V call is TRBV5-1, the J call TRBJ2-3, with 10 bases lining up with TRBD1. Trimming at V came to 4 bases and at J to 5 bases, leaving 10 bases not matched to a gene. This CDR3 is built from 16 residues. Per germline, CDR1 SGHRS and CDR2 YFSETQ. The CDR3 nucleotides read TGCGCCAGCAGCCTTGGACAGGGGGGGCTGAAAGATACGCAGTATTTT. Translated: CASSLGQGGLKDTQYF.

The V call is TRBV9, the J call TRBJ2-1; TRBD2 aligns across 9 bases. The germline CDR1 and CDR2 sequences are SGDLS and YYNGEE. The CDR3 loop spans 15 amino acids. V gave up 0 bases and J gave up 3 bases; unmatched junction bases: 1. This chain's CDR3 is CASSVGRGGYNEQFF. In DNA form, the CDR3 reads TGTGCCAGCAGCGTAGGGCGGGGGGGCTACAATGAGCAGTTCTTC.

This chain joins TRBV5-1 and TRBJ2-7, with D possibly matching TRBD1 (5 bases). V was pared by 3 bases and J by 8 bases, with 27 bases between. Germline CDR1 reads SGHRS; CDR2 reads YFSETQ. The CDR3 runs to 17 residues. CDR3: CASSSPLGGQKGSKQYF. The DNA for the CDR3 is TGCGCCAGCAGCTCCCCATTGGGCGGCCAGAAGGGGTCTAAGCAGTACTTC.